The T cell receptor (beta chain) described here comes from a study of blood T cell repertoires in COVID-19. The CDR3 has 17 residues. The V gene lost 7 bases and the J gene lost 0 bases, with 19 bases spanning the gap. Germline CDR1 is LNHDA and CDR2 is SQIVND (reference sequence). TCRdb's table, derived via immunoSEQ multiplex PCR, lists solely in-frame clones and lacks some. Among approximately 120,000 clones listed, about four fifths were seen once. The sequenced material came from PBMCs or T cells enriched from blood (not recorded which). This TCR was recovered from a young man who had recovered from COVID-19. This chain joins TRBV19 and TRBJ1-3; tentatively, D is TRBD1 (6 bases). The CDR3 bases are TGTGCCAGTACCTCTACCCGACAGGCGAGCTCTGGAAACACCATATATTTT. Its protein product is CASTSTRQASSGNTIYF. Together with reference TRBV19 and TRBJ1-3, the CDR3 gives the full variable domain: DGGITQSPKYLFRKEGQNVTLSCEQNLNHDAMYWYRQDPGQGLRLIYYSQIVNDFQKGDIAEGYSVSREKKESFPLTVTSAQKNPTAFYLCASTSTRQASSGNTIYFGEGSWLTVV.